The 9 T cell receptor beta chains presented below share a single source sample, sequenced in a study of CD8 T cells in ankylosing spondylitis. In TCRdb, the 5' RACE reads were re-called with MiXCR into one record per CDR3 protein. Of 310,000 or so distinct CDR3 sequences detected, around 18% appear once; the ten largest clones hold roughly 8.3%. Source material: blood, either unsorted or a sorted T cell fraction (not recorded which). The receptors were sampled from a male donor with ankylosing spondylitis or in good health (not recorded which).

J is TRBJ2-2 and V is TRBV12-3 or TRBV12-4, with D possibly TRBD2 on 6 matching bases. Trimming shortened V by 3 bases and J by 0 bases, and 8 bases separated the two germline ends. The CDR3 has 15 residues. CDR3 sequence: CASSLEGPNTGELFF. CDR3 coding DNA: TGTGCCAGCAGTTTGGAGGGTCCGAACACCGGGGAGCTGTTTTTT.

Many counts were recorded for this clonotype. V gene TRBV12-3 or TRBV12-4 combines with J gene TRBJ2-7; no firm D call. The CDR3 covers 13 residues. Deletions cut 1 base from V and 4 bases from J, with 8 bases between. For the CDR3, the DNA is TGTGCCAGCAGTTTAGGGCTGGGATACGAGCAGTACGTC. Its translation: CASSLGLGYEQYV.

This clonotype was seen a few times. This chain connects TRBV3-1 to TRBJ1-2, with D unclear. Germline V gives CDR1 LGHDT, CDR2 YNNKEL (reference sequence). The CDR3 is 15 amino acids. Trimming left V 4 bases short and J 7 bases short, with 19 bases between. The CDR3 DNA reads TGTGCCAGCAGCCCCCTTTTGGGATCGAGGCTTGGCTACACCTTC. Protein: CASSPLLGSRLGYTF.

The V gene is TRBV27, the J gene TRBJ1-2; 10 bases are a match to TRBD1. From germline, CDR1 is MNHEY and CDR2 SMNVEV (reference sequence). CDR3 length: 15 amino acids. Unmatched junction bases numbered 4, after V lost 3 bases and J lost 3 bases. The CDR3 is CASSFLTGGDYGYTF. The DNA of the CDR3 is TGTGCCAGCAGTTTCCTGACAGGGGGCGACTATGGCTACACCTTC.

This chain joins TRBV11-2 and TRBJ2-5, with 7 bases that match TRBD1. Germline values: CDR1 SGHAT, CDR2 FQNNGV. The CDR3 totals 17 residues. The junction had 17 bases not matched to a gene; V was cut back by 5 bases and J by 5 bases. The CDR3, as DNA: TGTGCCAGCAGCCCTAGTTTGTCTAACAGGGGTGGGGAGACCCAGTACTTC. This sequence encodes CASSPSLSNRGGETQYF.

The chain recombines TRBV6-1 with TRBJ2-2; 10 nucleotides line up with TRBD1. The germline CDR1 and CDR2 sequences are MNHNS and SASEGT. J was trimmed by 5 bases and V by 7 bases; bases with no gene match: 16. The CDR3 loop spans 18 amino acids. This CDR3 is CASTHPGTGVGGTGELFF. The CDR3 DNA reads TGTGCCAGCACCCACCCCGGGACAGGGGTTGGAGGGACCGGGGAGCTGTTTTTT.

With regard to this clonotype: The conserved phenylalanine or tryptophan normally closing the CDR3 is absent here, so this likely arose from a read error. The limits of the CDR3 on the DNA are not certain, so only TCRdb's listed CDR3 is given. V usage is TRBV11-2 and J usage is TRBJ2-7; the table's D call TRBD1 went unverified against the DNA. Germline-derived CDR1 and CDR2 are SGHAT and FQNNGV. The CDR3 length equals 11 residues, ends included. The CDR3 spells CASSLDRGRRA.

In this sample, this clonotype turned up a few times. The rearrangement uses TRBV25-1 and TRBJ2-3; 9 bases align to TRBD2. J lost 6 bases, V lost 10 bases, and 11 bases had no gene match. CDR1 and CDR2 from the germline V gene are MGHDK and SYGVNS. This CDR3 has 14 residues. For the CDR3, the DNA is TGTGCCACCAGAGGAGGCGGGGGGGCCGATACGCAGTATTTT. Residues: CATRGGGGADTQYF.

The CDR3 DNA reads TGCAGTGCTAGAGGGGGACAGGGGGCAGGCACTGAAGCTTTCTTT. Translation gives CSARGGQGAGTEAFF. The chain couples TRBV20-1 to TRBJ1-1; 12 nucleotides line up with TRBD1. This CDR3 has 15 residues. Per the germline V gene, CDR1 is DFQATT and CDR2 is SNEGSKA (reference sequence). V lost 1 base to trimming and J lost 4 bases; unmatched junction nucleotides: 4.